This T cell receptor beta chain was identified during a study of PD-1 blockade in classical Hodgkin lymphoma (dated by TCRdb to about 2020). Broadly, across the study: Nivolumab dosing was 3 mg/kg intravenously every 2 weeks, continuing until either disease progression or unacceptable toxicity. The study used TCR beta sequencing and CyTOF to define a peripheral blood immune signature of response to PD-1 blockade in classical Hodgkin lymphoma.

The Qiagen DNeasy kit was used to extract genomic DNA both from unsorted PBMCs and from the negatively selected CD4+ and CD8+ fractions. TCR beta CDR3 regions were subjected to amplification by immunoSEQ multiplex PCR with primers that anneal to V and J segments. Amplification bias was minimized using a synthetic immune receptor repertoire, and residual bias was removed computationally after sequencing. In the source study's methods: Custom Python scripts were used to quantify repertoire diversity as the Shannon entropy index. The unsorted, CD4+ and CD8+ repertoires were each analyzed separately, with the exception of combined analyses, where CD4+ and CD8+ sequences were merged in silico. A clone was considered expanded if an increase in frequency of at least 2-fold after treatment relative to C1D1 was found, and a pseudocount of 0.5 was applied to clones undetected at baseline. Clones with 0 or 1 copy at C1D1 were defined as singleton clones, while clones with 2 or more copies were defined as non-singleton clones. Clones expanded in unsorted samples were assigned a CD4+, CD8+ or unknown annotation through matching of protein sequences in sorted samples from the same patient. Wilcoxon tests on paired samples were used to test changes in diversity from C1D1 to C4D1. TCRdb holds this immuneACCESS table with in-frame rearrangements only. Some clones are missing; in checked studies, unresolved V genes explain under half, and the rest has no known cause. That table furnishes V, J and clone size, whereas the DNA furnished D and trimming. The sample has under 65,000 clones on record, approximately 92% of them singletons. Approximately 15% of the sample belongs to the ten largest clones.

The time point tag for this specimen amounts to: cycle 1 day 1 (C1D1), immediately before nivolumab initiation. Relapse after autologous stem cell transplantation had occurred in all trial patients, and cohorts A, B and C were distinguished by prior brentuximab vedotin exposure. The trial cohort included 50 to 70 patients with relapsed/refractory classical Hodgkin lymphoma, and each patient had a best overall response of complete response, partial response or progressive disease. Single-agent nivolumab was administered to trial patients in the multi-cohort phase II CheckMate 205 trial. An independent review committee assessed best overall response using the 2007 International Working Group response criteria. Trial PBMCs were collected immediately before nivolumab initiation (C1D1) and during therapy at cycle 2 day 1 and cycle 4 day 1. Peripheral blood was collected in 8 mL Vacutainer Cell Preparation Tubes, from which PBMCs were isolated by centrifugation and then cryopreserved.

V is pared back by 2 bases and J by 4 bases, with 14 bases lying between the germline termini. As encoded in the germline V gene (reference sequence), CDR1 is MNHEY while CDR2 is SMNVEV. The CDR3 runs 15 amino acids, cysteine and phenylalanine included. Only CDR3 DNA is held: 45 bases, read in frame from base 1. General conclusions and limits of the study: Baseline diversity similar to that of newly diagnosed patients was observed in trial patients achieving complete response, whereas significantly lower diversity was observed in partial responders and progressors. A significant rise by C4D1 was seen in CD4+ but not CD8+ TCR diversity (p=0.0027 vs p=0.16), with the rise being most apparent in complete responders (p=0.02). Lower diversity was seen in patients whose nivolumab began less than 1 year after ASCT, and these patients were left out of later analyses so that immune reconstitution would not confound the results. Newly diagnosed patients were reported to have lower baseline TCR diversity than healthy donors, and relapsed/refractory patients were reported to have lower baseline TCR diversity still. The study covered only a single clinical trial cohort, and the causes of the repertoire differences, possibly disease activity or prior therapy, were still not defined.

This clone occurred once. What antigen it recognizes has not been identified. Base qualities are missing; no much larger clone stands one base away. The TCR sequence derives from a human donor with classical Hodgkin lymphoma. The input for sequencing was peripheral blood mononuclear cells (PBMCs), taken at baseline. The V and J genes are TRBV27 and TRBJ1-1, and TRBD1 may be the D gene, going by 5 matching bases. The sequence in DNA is TGTGCCAGCAGTTTAGATTTCCGGAGGGGCACTGAAGCTTTCTTT. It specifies CASSLDFRRGTEAFF.